This T cell receptor beta chain appears in the sequencing data of a study of T cells in Graves' hyperthyroidism and ophthalmopathy. Points on this clonotype: Antigen specificity is unknown.

The CDR3 regions of TCR beta were amplified from RNA transcripts. RT-PCR in the first round (using the HTBI primer set) targeted the TCR CDR3. A single record per CDR3 protein comes from TCRdb applying MiXCR to the multiplex PCR reads. This sample has roughly 740,000 distinct CDR3 sequences, with about 16% found just once. Pregnant or lactating patients were excluded, as were those with uncontrolled infection or other autoimmune disease. Study results and caveats: In the analysis, a 13 V-J model separated ophthalmopathy from stable hyperthyroidism. For ophthalmopathy, model prediction preceded onset by a median about six months.

The CDR3 runs 11 residues. Trimming removed 10 bases at V and 12 bases at J, with 18 bases between. The germline CDR1 and CDR2 sequences are MNHNS and SASEGT. The chain uses TRBV6-1 and TRBJ1-1; D is uncertain. Material: blood. The sequence derives from a man younger than 35 with Graves' hyperthyroidism. The CDR3 DNA sequence: TGTGCCACTAACAATCGGGCCGGTTCTTTCTTT. This gives the protein CATNNRAGSFF.